The entry below describes one T cell receptor beta chain. Its antigen remains unidentified. Amplification used 60 Vbeta primers and 13 Jbeta primers. The table came from immunoSEQ multiplex PCR; TCRdb's copy has only in-frame clones and leaves some out. The profile shows about 200,000 clones, about 80% of them singletons. Germline V gene lookup returns CDR1 MGHRA and CDR2 YSYEKL. The CDR3 extends over 16 amino acids. V was clipped by 0 bases and J by 2 bases; unmatched bases: 4. The data stem from a study of cytomegalovirus exposure and HLA in healthy donors. Study-level results: At a 0.05 false discovery rate, a later analysis found roughly 17,000 TCR beta sequences to be associated with HLA alleles. TRBV6-2, TRBV6-3 and other indistinguishable V segments were excluded.

This clonotype was obtained from a man aged 40-49 years in good health and CMV-seropositive. Sequencing used PBMCs. The chain is built from TRBV4-1 and TRBJ2-7; 10 positions match TRBD2. CDR3 sequence: CASSQDGAGGTYEQYF. The CDR3 nucleotides are TGCGCCAGCAGCCAAGATGGAGCGGGGGGGACCTACGAGCAGTACTTC.